The 9 T cell receptor beta chains below were found in one sample sequenced in a study of cytomegalovirus exposure and HLA in healthy donors. The PCR had 60 Vbeta and 13 Jbeta primers. Produced via immunoSEQ multiplex PCR; TCRdb's table is partial and in-frame only. This sample has roughly 220,000 clones, with about 70% found just once. The specimen was PBMCs. The receptor set was obtained from a woman in her twenties or thirties in good health and CMV-seronegative.

The V call is TRBV23-1, the J call TRBJ1-1; a weak D match, TRBD1 (5 bases). TRBV23-1 counts as an open reading frame of uncertain function. Trimming took off 8 bases at V and 0 bases at J, with 16 bases between the two ends. This CDR3 region has 15 residues. Here the CDR3 reads CASRPGLLMNTEAFF. The CDR3 bases are TGCGCCAGCCGCCCGGGACTGCTCATGAACACTGAAGCTTTCTTT.

The chain joins TRBV19 to TRBJ1-1; possible D gene TRBD1, 5 bases. Germline CDR1 LNHDA, CDR2 SQIVND (reference sequence). V gave up 5 bases and J gave up 1 base, with 11 bases separating them. CDR3 size: 14 residues. DNA of the CDR3: TGTGCCAGTAGTCCTGGGGCAGGGAACACTGAAGCTTTCTTT. Protein product: CASSPGAGNTEAFF.

V usage is TRBV4-1 and J usage is TRBJ2-5, with 8 bases matching TRBD2. Trimming removed 1 base from V and 4 bases from J; junction bases left unmatched: 8. This CDR3 spans 16 amino acids. Germline V gene lookup returns CDR1 MGHRA and CDR2 YSYEKL. CDR3 residues: CASSQGVGGARETQYF. In DNA form, the CDR3 reads TGCGCCAGCAGCCAAGGGGTCGGGGGGGCCCGAGAGACCCAGTACTTC.

CDR3: CASSSLGGREGSNEQFF. CDR3 DNA sequence: TGTGCCAGCAGCTCGCTTGGGGGGCGGGAGGGGAGCAATGAGCAGTTCTTC. The V gene is TRBV5-6, the J gene TRBJ2-1; TRBD2 aligns across 9 bases. The trim removed 3 bases at V and 6 bases at J, leaving 13 bases unmatched. Germline V gene sequence: CDR1 SGHDT, CDR2 YYEEEE. This CDR3 is 17 amino acids long.

The chain has TRBV4-2 and TRBJ2-1; weak D call: TRBD2 (5 bases). With 4 bases removed from V and 7 bases from J, the gap between germline ends came to 11 bases. Germline CDR1 reads LGHNA; CDR2 reads YNFKEQ. The CDR3 totals 13 residues. CDR3 sequence reads: CASSPGSRNEQFF. The DNA for the CDR3 is TGTGCCAGCAGCCCGGGGTCCCGGAATGAGCAGTTCTTC.

The V call is TRBV5-1, the J call TRBJ2-5, with 9 bases that match TRBD1. V lost 3 bases, J lost 2 bases, and 8 bases stayed unmatched. Germline CDR1 and CDR2: SGHRS and YFSETQ. CDR3 length equals 16 residues. The chain's CDR3 is CASSSPGQGLQETQYF. The CDR3 bases are TGCGCCAGCAGCTCTCCAGGACAGGGGCTACAAGAGACCCAGTACTTC.

The rearrangement joins TRBV2 to TRBJ2-1; D possibly corresponds to TRBD2 (5 bases). The CDR3 is 11 residues long. Trimming took 6 bases from V and 6 from J, leaving 6 bases between them. Per germline, CDR1 SNHLY and CDR2 FYNNEI. This CDR3 reads CASRGSNEQFF. The CDR3 DNA sequence: TGTGCCAGCAGGGGGAGCAATGAGCAGTTCTTC.

V gene TRBV5-1 combines with J gene TRBJ1-1; D unclear. Germline V CDR1 and CDR2: SGHRS, YFSETQ. Between the trimmed V and J ends, which lost 2 bases and 1 base, there was a span of 9 bases. CDR3 length equals 14 residues. The CDR3 loop is CASSFESRNTEAFF. CDR3 nucleotides: TGCGCCAGCAGCTTCGAAAGTAGGAACACTGAAGCTTTCTTT.

V gene TRBV7-3 combines with J gene TRBJ1-1; a possible D gene is TRBD1 (6 bases). Per the germline V gene, CDR1 is SGHTA and CDR2 is FQGTGA. This CDR3 comprises 14 residues. Trimming cost V 5 bases and J 4 bases, with 14 bases left between them. The CDR3 nucleotides read TGTGCCAGCAGCCTACAGGGTGGGAGCACTGAAGCTTTCTTT. The encoded protein is CASSLQGGSTEAFF.